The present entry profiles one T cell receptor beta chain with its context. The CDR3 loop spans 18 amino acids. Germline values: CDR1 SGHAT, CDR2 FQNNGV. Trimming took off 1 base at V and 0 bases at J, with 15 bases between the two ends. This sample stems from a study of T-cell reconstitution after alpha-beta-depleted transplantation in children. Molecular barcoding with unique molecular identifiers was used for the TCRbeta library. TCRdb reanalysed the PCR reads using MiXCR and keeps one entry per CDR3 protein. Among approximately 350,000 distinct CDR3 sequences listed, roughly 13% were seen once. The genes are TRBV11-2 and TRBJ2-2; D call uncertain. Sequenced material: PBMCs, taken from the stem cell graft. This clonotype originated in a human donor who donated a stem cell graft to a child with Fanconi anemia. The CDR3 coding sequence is TGTGCCAGCAGCTTAGTACCCATACACCTAGCGAACACCGGGGAGCTGTTTTTT. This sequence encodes CASSLVPIHLANTGELFF. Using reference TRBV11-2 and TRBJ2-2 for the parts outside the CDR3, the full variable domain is EAGVAQSPRYKIIEKRQSVAFWCNPISGHATLYWYQQILGQGPKLLIQFQNNGVVDDSQLPKDRFSAERLKGVDSTLKIQPAKLEDSAVYLCASSLVPIHLANTGELFFGEGSRLTVL.